This T cell receptor (beta chain) emerged from a study of cytomegalovirus exposure and HLA in healthy donors. Overall study context: From HLA-typed donors, an early data release held tens of millions of unique TCRs. Findings of the study overall: Compared with the roughly 700-donor mean, an Asian-associated ancestry cluster reportedly had fewer N-insertions, according to a later analysis. An analysis was carried out at a later point. It showed that HLA-associated TCR beta chains were more clonally expanded than equally common non-associated chains. Further analysis was carried out later, and it showed several of the most significant clusters appearing linked to common viral pathogens.

The PCR was carried out with 60 Vbeta primers and 13 Jbeta primers. Clones were sequenced by immunoSEQ multiplex PCR, and TCRdb holds only the in-frame ones, with some missing. The top ten hold about 4.5% of the sample, which has about 130,000 clones, roughly 77% seen once. The V gene end was trimmed by 3 bases and the J gene end by 2 bases; junction bases not matched to a gene: 4. The CDR3 covers 17 residues. Germline V CDR1 and CDR2: SGHNT, YENEEA. A remark on this clone: What it binds is unknown.

The specimen sequenced was PBMCs. The V call is TRBV11-3, the J call TRBJ1-4, with TRBD1 identical over 12 bases. The clonotype originates from a man aged 25 to 40 in good health. The CDR3 sequence: CASSFRDRGRTNEKLFF. The CDR3 nucleotides are TGTGCCAGCAGCTTCCGGGACAGGGGGCGCACTAATGAAAAACTGTTTTTT.